The source of this T cell receptor (beta chain) is a study of glioma-infiltrating T cells after dendritic cell vaccination. Overall study: Samples are from glioblastoma patients in Phase I and II dendritic cell vaccine trials.

Before vaccination, two weeks after the third vaccination, and at progression, PBMC were collected. Of note for this clone: Its antigen remains unknown.

Primers: 60 V beta forward and 13 J beta reverse. Sequencing was performed with immunoSEQ multiplex PCR; in TCRdb, only in-frame clones are kept and a portion is missing. The repertoire holds tens of thousands of clones, with over 65% as singletons. Germline CDR1 reads MNHEY; CDR2 reads SVGAGI. V lost 2 bases to trimming and J lost 0 bases, with 10 bases between them. The CDR3 loop spans 15 amino acids. Study observations and caveats: The cohort had few patients with full blood and tumor sets.

This rearrangement joins TRBV6-5 to TRBJ1-2, with TRBD1 as a possible D gene (5 bases). The sequencing here drew on blood, taken before dendritic cell vaccination. The receptor comes from a human donor with glioblastoma. The CDR3 nucleotides read TGTGCCAGCAGTTACGGTACGGGGGCTAACTATGGCTACACCTTC. The encoded protein is CASSYGTGANYGYTF.